Listed below are T cell receptor beta chains from one sample, sequenced in a study of shared clonotypes between healthy human individuals. Sequencing was performed with immunoSEQ multiplex PCR; in TCRdb, only in-frame clones are kept and a portion is missing. The sample has 1.5 million to 2.5 million clones; roughly 94% are singletons. The specimen was naive CD8+ T cells sorted from blood. These receptors all come from a man between 18 and 29 years old in good health. Both conserved end residues are part of each CDR3. A D gene is named only where the DNA matches it firmly. For some rows the clone size is stated as once, few or many, or as a class when expanded; others skip it.

j_call clone_size d_call v_call cdr3_aa cdr3_nt
TRBJ2-1 NA NA TRBV9 CASSASRVSSYNEQFF TGTGCCAGCAGCGCGAGCAGGGTAAGCTCCTACAATGAGCAGTTCTTC
TRBJ2-7 NA NA TRBV5-6 CATKLWGSYEQYF TGTGCCACCAAGCTTTGGGGTTCCTACGAGCAGTACTTC
TRBJ2-7 NA TRBD1 TRBV7-9 CASSLSVTGGYEQYF TGTGCCAGCAGCTTATCCGTGACAGGGGGCTACGAGCAGTACTTC
TRBJ2-7 NA NA TRBV5-8 CASSVSGNSYEQYF TGTGCCAGCAGCGTTAGCGGAAACTCCTACGAGCAGTACTTC
TRBJ2-7 NA NA TRBV27 CASSFGGTVSDEQYF TGTGCCAGCAGTTTTGGGGGAACGGTAAGCGACGAGCAGTACTTC
TRBJ2-7 few NA TRBV11-1 CASSLRGHEQYF TGTGCCAGCAGCCTGAGGGGCCACGAGCAGTACTTC
TRBJ2-6 NA NA TRBV7-9 CASSLEGSGANVLTF TGTGCCAGCAGCTTAGAGGGCTCTGGGGCCAACGTCCTGACTTTC
TRBJ2-7 NA NA TRBV11-2 CASTTDPGNYEQYF TGTGCCAGCACCACCGACCCGGGGAACTACGAGCAGTACTTC
TRBJ2-7 NA NA TRBV27 CASSQGPGAGTGEQYF TGTGCCAGCAGTCAGGGACCGGGGGCAGGAACAGGGGAGCAGTACTTC
TRBJ1-6 NA NA TRBV7-6 CASSPRDGNSPLHF TGTGCCAGCAGCCCGAGAGATGGAAATTCACCCCTCCACTTT
TRBJ2-2 NA NA TRBV10-3 CAISVQLLEGTGELFF TGTGCCATCAGTGTACAGCTACTCGAGGGCACCGGGGAGCTGTTTTTT
TRBJ2-1 NA TRBD1 TRBV2 CASSEAEWDSEQFF TGTGCCAGCAGTGAAGCGGAGTGGGACAGTGAGCAGTTCTTC
TRBJ2-1 NA NA TRBV7-9 CASSSTEYNEQFF TGTGCCAGCAGCTCGACAGAGTACAATGAGCAGTTCTTC
TRBJ2-7 NA NA TRBV19 CASNPRAGLSYEQYF TGTGCCAGTAATCCCCGGGCGGGACTCTCCTACGAGCAGTACTTC
TRBJ2-1 NA NA TRBV28 CASKAAAYNEQFF TGTGCCAGCAAGGCAGCGGCCTACAATGAGCAGTTCTTC
TRBJ2-7 NA NA TRBV7-9 CASSLSSSYEQYF TGTGCCAGCAGCTTAAGCTCGAGCTACGAGCAGTACTTC
TRBJ1-2 NA NA TRBV28 CASSFTPGTSYGYTF TGTGCCAGCAGTTTCACGCCGGGGACATCCTATGGCTACACCTTC
TRBJ2-5 NA TRBD2 TRBV19 CASSISGGLQETQYF TGTGCCAGTAGTATATCGGGGGGTCTCCAAGAGACCCAGTACTTC
TRBJ2-7 NA NA TRBV10-3 CAIRPDSSYEQYF TGTGCCATCAGGCCGGACAGTTCCTACGAGCAGTACTTC
TRBJ2-3 once NA TRBV27 CASRLRGATDTQYF TGTGCCAGCAGGCTTCGCGGGGCCACAGATACGCAGTATTTT
TRBJ1-5 NA TRBD1 TRBV10-1 CANRLGTVNQPQHF TGCGCCAACCGCCTGGGGACAGTCAATCAGCCCCAGCATTTT
TRBJ2-7 NA NA TRBV7-9 CASSYSISYEQYF TGTGCCAGCAGCTACAGCATCTCCTACGAGCAGTACTTC
TRBJ2-7 NA NA TRBV7-8 CASSFLQGSYEQYF TGTGCCAGCAGCTTTTTACAGGGATCCTACGAGCAGTACTTC
TRBJ2-1 once TRBD1 TRBV6-1 CASRHGTGGTNEQFF TGTGCCAGCAGGCACGGGACAGGGGGCACGAATGAGCAGTTCTTC
TRBJ2-3 NA NA TRBV6-5 CASSWQESTDTQYF TGTGCCAGCAGTTGGCAGGAGAGCACAGATACGCAGTATTTT
TRBJ1-5 NA TRBD1 TRBV4-3 CASSQGQPNQPQHF TGCGCCAGCAGCCAGGGACAGCCCAATCAGCCCCAGCATTTT
TRBJ2-2 NA NA TRBV28 CASSLSGVGGELFF TGTGCCAGCAGTTTATCTGGCGTCGGAGGGGAGCTGTTTTTT
TRBJ2-7 NA TRBD1 TRBV2 CASSTTGTYEQYF TGTGCCAGCAGCACGACAGGGACCTACGAGCAGTACTTC
TRBJ2-7 NA NA TRBV2 CASSEGTSYEQYF TGTGCCAGCAGTGAAGGGACCTCCTACGAGCAGTACTTC
TRBJ2-5 NA NA TRBV15 CATSSAAGTQYF TGTGCCACCAGCAGCGCGGCAGGGACCCAGTACTTC
TRBJ1-2 NA NA TRBV27 CASSLSVGDYGYTF TGTGCCAGCAGTTTATCGGTGGGGGACTATGGCTACACCTTC
TRBJ2-2 NA NA TRBV29-1 CSAMDANTGELFF TGCAGCGCCATGGACGCCAACACCGGGGAGCTGTTTTTT
TRBJ2-7 NA NA TRBV28 CASSSSHRTPYEQYF TGTGCCAGCAGTTCCTCTCACCGGACACCCTACGAGCAGTACTTC
TRBJ2-2 once TRBD2 TRBV7-9 CASSPVSGMDGELFF TGTGCCAGCAGCCCTGTGAGCGGGATGGACGGGGAGCTGTTTTTT
TRBJ2-7 NA NA TRBV6-5 CASSYGQGGSYEQYF TGTGCCAGCAGTTACGGGCAGGGGGGGAGCTACGAGCAGTACTTC
TRBJ1-2 NA NA TRBV18 CASSPVGEGSGYTF TGTGCCAGCTCCCCCGTAGGGGAAGGTTCGGGCTACACCTTC
TRBJ2-3 NA NA TRBV13 CASSLGPGLVTDTQYF TGTGCCAGCAGCTTAGGACCCGGTTTGGTAACAGATACGCAGTATTTT
TRBJ1-2 once TRBD1 TRBV10-2 CASTTGNYGYTF TGCGCCAGCACGACAGGGAACTATGGCTACACCTTC
TRBJ2-1 once NA TRBV28 CASGGVGKVHNEQFF TGTGCCAGCGGGGGAGTCGGAAAGGTACACAATGAGCAGTTCTTC
TRBJ2-1 NA TRBD2 TRBV30 CAWGTGTSGNEQFF TGTGCCTGGGGGACCGGGACTAGCGGCAATGAGCAGTTCTTC
TRBJ2-7 NA TRBD2 TRBV30 CAWTETSGSDEQYF TGTGCCTGGACGGAGACTAGCGGGAGCGACGAGCAGTACTTC
TRBJ2-3 NA TRBD2 TRBV11-2 CASSFRGGGPDTQYF TGTGCCAGCAGCTTCCGCGGGGGAGGGCCTGATACGCAGTATTTT
TRBJ2-7 NA NA TRBV5-4 CASSFRSGRAYEQYF TGTGCCAGCAGCTTCAGGAGTGGCAGGGCCTACGAGCAGTACTTC
TRBJ2-5 NA TRBD1 TRBV25-1 CASSGDRVQETQYF TGTGCCAGCAGTGGGGACAGGGTCCAAGAGACCCAGTACTTC
TRBJ2-3 NA NA TRBV2 CASSGPLRDSTDTQYF TGTGCCAGCAGTGGCCCTCTCCGGGATAGCACAGATACGCAGTATTTT
TRBJ2-5 NA NA TRBV2 CASSELAAGAQETQYF TGTGCCAGCAGTGAACTAGCGGCGGGGGCACAAGAGACCCAGTACTTC